This T cell receptor beta chain was retrieved from a study of blood T cell repertoires in COVID-19. Study-wide background: Spain, Italy and the United States supplied samples that represented acute and convalescent COVID-19. T cells, B-cell-depleted T cells, or PBMCs provided the cDNA or gDNA that served as material.

Authors' processing steps: Cell counts per sample came from amplifying reference gene primers. The method was immunoSEQ multiplex PCR; TCRdb's version includes in-frame clones alone and lacks a portion of them. V and J calls and clone size are copied from that table; D and trimming were computed from the DNA. This table has approximately 57,000 clones, approximately 87% appearing once. Remarks on this clone: In the same sample, other DNA sequences code for this CDR3.

The material sequenced was peripheral blood. This receptor was identified in a man in his forties with active COVID-19.

The CDR3 DNA follows: TGCGCCAGCAGCTTGGGGCAGGGTGGAGATACGCAGTATTTT. It translates to CASSLGQGGDTQYF. The V call is TRBV5-1, the J call TRBJ2-3, with D possibly TRBD1 on 5 matching bases. This CDR3 comprises 14 residues. V shed 0 bases and J shed 5 bases, with 10 bases lying between them. Germline V gives CDR1 SGHRS, CDR2 YFSETQ.